This entry is about one TCR beta chain. Antigen specificity is unknown. The germline CDR1 and CDR2 sequences are LGHNA and YNFKEQ. The length of the CDR3 is 18 residues. Trimming cost V 0 bases and J 7 bases, with 24 bases left between them. This sample stems from a study of blood T cells in healthy people across ages. General study points: It was not known whether donors were CMV positive (a possible confounder of expanded clonotype changes).

A sample-barcoded 5' primer and a J-beta primer mix were used in a second PCR of about 6 to 12 cycles. Carrying 12 random nucleotides, a template-switch adaptor labeled each individual cDNA molecule. Each sample yielded at least 3 million CDR3-containing paired-end reads. TCRdb reanalysed the 5' RACE reads using MiXCR and keeps one entry per CDR3 protein. The sample contains roughly 2 million distinct CDR3 sequences, about 49% of which appear only once. Sample: blood. V gene TRBV4-2 combines with J gene TRBJ1-1, with D possibly being TRBD1 (5 bases). The clonotype comes from a woman in her thirties or forties in good health. This CDR3 is CASSQDKGWMGVGLEAFF. The DNA of the CDR3 is TGTGCCAGCAGCCAAGATAAGGGGTGGATGGGTGTCGGTCTTGAAGCTTTCTTT.